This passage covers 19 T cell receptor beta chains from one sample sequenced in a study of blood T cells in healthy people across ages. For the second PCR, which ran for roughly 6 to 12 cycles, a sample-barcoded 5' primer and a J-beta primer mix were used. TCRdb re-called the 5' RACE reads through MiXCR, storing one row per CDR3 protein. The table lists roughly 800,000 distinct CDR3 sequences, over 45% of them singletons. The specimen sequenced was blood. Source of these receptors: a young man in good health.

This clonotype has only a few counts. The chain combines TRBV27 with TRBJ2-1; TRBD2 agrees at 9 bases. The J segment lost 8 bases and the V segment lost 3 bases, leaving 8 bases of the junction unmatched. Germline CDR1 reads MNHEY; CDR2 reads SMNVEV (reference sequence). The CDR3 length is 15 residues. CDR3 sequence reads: CASSLDSGSWDEQFF. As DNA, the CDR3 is TGTGCCAGCAGTTTGGATAGCGGGAGTTGGGATGAGCAGTTCTTC.

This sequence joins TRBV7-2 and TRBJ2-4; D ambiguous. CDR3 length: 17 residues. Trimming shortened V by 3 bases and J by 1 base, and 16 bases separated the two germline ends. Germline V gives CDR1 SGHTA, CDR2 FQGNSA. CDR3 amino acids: CASSLKKGLLAKNIQYF. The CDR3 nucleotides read TGTGCCAGCAGCTTGAAGAAGGGATTGTTGGCCAAAAACATTCAGTACTTC.

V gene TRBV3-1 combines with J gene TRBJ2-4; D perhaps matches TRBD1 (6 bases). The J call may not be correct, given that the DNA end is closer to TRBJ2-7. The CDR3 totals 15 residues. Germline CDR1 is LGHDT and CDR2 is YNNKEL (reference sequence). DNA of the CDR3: TGTGCCAGCAGCCGTCGACAGGATCACCGCGACGAGCAGTACTTC. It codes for CASSRRQDHRDEQYF.

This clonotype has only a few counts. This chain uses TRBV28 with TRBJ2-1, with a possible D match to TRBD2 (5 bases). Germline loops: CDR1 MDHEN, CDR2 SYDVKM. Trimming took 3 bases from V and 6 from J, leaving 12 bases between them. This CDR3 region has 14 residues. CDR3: CASSFGPAGNEQFF. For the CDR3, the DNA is TGTGCCAGCAGTTTCGGGCCCGCGGGCAATGAGCAGTTCTTC.

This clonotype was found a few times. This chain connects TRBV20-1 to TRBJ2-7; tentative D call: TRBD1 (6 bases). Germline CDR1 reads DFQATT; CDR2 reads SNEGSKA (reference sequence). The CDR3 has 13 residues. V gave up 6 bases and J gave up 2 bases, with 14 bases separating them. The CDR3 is CSADTTGTYEQYF. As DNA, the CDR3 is TGCAGTGCCGATACGACAGGAACCTACGAGCAGTACTTC.

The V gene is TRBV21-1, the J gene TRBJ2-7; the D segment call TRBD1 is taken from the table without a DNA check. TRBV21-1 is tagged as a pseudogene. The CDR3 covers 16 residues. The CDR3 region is CASSKRRDTLPYEQYF. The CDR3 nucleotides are TGTGCCAGCAGCAAAAGGAGGGACACCCTTCCCTACGAGCAGTACTTC.

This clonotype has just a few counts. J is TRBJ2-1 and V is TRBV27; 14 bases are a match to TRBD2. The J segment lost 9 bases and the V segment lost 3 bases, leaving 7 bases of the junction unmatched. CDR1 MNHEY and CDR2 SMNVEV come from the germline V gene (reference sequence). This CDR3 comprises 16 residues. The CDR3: CASSFGLAGGSGEQFF. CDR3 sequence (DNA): TGTGCCAGCAGTTTCGGACTAGCGGGAGGAAGTGGTGAGCAGTTCTTC.

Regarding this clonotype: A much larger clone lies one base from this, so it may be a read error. CDR3 region: CASKHLSGGLYEQYF. The CDR3 DNA reads TGTGCCAGCAAACACCTTAGCGGGGGACTCTACGAGCAGTACTTC. This chain connects TRBV6-2 or TRBV6-3 to TRBJ2-7; TRBD2 agrees at 9 bases. V lost 7 bases and J lost 3; bases outside the gene matches: 10. The CDR3 is 15 amino acids. Germline values: CDR1 MNHEY, CDR2 SVGEGT.

DNA of the CDR3: TGTGCCAGCAGCCAAGAGGGGAGATTAGCGGGGGATACGCAGTATTTT. This gives the protein CASSQEGRLAGDTQYF. The chain carries TRBV4-2 and TRBJ2-3, with 8 bases fitting TRBD2. This CDR3 contains 16 residues. Germline V gene sequence: CDR1 LGHNA, CDR2 YNFKEQ. The V segment lost 0 bases and the J segment 6 bases; nucleotides outside the gene matches: 8.

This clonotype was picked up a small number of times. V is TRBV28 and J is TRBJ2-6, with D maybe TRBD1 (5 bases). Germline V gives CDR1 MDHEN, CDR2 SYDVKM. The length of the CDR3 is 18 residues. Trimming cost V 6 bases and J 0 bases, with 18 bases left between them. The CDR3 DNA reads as TGTGCCAGCAGCCAGTCCGCCAGGGCCAACTCTGGGGCCAACGTCCTGACTTTC. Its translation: CASSQSARANSGANVLTF.

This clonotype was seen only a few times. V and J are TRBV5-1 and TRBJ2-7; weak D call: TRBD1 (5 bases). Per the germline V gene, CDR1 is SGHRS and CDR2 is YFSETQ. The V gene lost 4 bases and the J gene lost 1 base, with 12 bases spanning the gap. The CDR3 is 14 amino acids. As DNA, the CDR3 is TGCGCCAGCAGCCATGGACAAGCTTCCTACGAGCAGTACTTC. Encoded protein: CASSHGQASYEQYF.

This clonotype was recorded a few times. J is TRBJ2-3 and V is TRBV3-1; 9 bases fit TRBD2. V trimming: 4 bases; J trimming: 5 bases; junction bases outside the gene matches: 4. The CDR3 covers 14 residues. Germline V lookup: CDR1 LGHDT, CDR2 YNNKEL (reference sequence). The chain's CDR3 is CASSLSGGRDTQYF. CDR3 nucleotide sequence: TGTGCCAGCAGCCTGAGCGGGGGGCGAGATACGCAGTATTTT.

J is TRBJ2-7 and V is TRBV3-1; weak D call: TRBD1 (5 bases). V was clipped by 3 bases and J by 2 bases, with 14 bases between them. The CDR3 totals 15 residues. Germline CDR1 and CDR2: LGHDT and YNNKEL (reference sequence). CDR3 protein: CASSQRQSDPYEQYF. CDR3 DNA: TGTGCCAGCAGCCAGAGACAGTCGGATCCCTACGAGCAGTACTTC.

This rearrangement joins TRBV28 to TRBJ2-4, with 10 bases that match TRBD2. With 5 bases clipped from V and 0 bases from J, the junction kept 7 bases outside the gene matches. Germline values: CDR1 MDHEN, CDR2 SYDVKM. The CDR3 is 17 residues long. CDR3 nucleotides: TGTGCCAGCAGTCTCCTAGCGGGGGAACTAGCCAAAAACATTCAGTACTTC. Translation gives CASSLLAGELAKNIQYF.

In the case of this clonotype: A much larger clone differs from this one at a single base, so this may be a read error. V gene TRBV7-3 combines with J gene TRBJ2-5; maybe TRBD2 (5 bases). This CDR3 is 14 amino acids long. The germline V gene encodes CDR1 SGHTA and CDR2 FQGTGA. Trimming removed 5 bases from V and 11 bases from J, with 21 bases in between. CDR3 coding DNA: TGTGCCAGCAGCAAAGCGGCTGGAAACAATGAGCAGTACTTC. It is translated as CASSKAAGNNEQYF. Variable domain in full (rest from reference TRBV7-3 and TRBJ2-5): GAGVSQTPSNKVTEKGKYVELRCDPISGHTALYWYRQSLGQGPEFLIYFQGTGAADDSGLPNDRFFAVRPEGSVSTLKIQRTERGDSAVYLCASSKAAGNNEQYFGPGTRLLVL.

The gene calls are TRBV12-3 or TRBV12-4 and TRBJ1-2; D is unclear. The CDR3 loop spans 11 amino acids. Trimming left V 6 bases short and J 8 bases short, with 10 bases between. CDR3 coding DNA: TGTGCCAGCAGCCTAGGGATCGGCTACACCTTC. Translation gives CASSLGIGYTF.

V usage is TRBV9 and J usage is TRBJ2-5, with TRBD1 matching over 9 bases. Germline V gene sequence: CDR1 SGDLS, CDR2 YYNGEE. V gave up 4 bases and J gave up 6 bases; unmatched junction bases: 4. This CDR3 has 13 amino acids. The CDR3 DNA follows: TGTGCCAGCAGCCCCGGGACAGGGCAGACCCAGTACTTC. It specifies CASSPGTGQTQYF.

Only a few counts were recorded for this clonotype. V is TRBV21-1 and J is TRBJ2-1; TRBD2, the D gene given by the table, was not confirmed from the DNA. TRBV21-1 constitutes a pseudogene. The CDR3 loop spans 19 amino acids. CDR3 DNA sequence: TGTGCCAGCAGCCCCCAGACACAGAGTAGTAGTCTCTCCTACAATGAGCAGTTCTTC. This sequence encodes CASSPQTQSSSLSYNEQFF.

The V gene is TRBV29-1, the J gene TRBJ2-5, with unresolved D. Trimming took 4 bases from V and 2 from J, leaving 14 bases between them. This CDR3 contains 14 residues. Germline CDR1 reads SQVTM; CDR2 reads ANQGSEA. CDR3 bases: TGCAGCGTTGCTCTAGGGCTCCAACAAGAGACCCAGTACTTC. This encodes CSVALGLQQETQYF. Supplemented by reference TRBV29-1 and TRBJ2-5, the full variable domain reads SAVISQKPSRDICQRGTSLTIQCQVDSQVTMMFWYRQQPGQSLTLIATANQGSEATYESGFVIDKFPISRPNLTFSTLTVSNMSPEDSSIYLCSVALGLQQETQYFGPGTRLLVL.